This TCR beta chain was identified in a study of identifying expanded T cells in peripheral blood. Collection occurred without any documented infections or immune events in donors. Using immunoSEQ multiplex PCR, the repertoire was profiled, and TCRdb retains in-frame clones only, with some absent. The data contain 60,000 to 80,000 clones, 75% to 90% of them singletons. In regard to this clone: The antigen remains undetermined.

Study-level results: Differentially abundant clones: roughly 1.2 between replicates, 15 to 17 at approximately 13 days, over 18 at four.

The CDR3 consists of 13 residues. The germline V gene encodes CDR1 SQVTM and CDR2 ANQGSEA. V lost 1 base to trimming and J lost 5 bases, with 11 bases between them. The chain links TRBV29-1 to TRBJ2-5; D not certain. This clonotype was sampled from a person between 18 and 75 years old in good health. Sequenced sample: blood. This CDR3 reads CSVEGVGLETQYF. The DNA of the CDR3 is TGCAGCGTTGAAGGGGTAGGATTGGAGACCCAGTACTTC.